The 6 T cell receptor beta chains below were found in one sample sequenced in a study of breast tumors, draining lymph nodes, adjacent tissues. TCRdb analysed the multiplex PCR reads with MiXCR anew, one entry per CDR3 protein. The sample contains under 110,000 distinct CDR3 sequences, more than 25% of which appear only once. Samples came from axillary lymph nodes draining the breast cancer. Sequenced sample: axillary lymph node tissue. These receptors originate from a female donor with breast cancer. Some clones in this sample may be carry-over from other donors' samples.

This clonotype was seen more than once but under ten times. The chain carries TRBV30 and TRBJ2-1, with a weak D call TRBD2 (6 bases). V was trimmed by 3 bases and J by 6 bases, leaving 18 bases between them. Germline V lookup: CDR1 GTSNPN, CDR2 SVGIG (reference sequence). The CDR3 has 15 residues. The CDR3 sequence: CAWSEEAGNFNEQFF. CDR3 bases: TGTGCCTGGAGCGAAGAGGCGGGGAATTTCAATGAGCAGTTCTTC.

This clonotype was recorded a few times. The junction and the germline gene differ at one end; a read error may be behind it. The chain couples TRBV4-1 to TRBJ2-2; D is unclear. The CDR3 length is 16 residues. Per germline, CDR1 MGHRA and CDR2 YSYEKL. The CDR3 DNA reads TGCGCCAGCAGCCAAGCCTATTACGCGAACGCCGGGGAGCTGTTTTTT. This translates into CASSQAYYANAGELFF.

The CDR3 nucleotides are TGTGCTAGTGGTTTTGTCGGTTTAGGTCCCTATGGCTACACCTTC. It is translated as CASGFVGLGPYGYTF. The chain carries TRBV12-5 and TRBJ1-2, with D uncertain. Germline V CDR1 and CDR2: LGHNT, FRNRAP. V was clipped by 3 bases and J by 4 bases, with 15 bases between them. This CDR3 comprises 15 residues. Based on the CDR3 plus reference TRBV12-5 and TRBJ1-2, the full variable domain is DARVTQTPRHKVTEMGQEVTMRCQPILGHNTVFWYRQTMMQGLELLAYFRNRAPLDDSGMPKDRFSAEMPDATLATLKIQPSEPRDSAVYFCASGFVGLGPYGYTFGSGTRLTVV.

There are many counts of this clonotype. The V call is TRBV29-1, the J call TRBJ1-4, with D perhaps TRBD1 (5 bases). The V end lost 7 bases, the J end lost 7 bases, and 10 bases lay between the germline ends. Germline CDR1 SQVTM, CDR2 ANQGSEA. This CDR3 region has 11 residues. CDR3 sequence (DNA): TGCAGCGCCGAGGGGAGTGAAAAACTGTTTTTT. Translated: CSAEGSEKLFF.

This clonotype was counted at least ten times. The chain uses TRBV6-9 and TRBJ1-2; 8 nucleotides align to TRBD1. The CDR3 has 19 amino acids. Trimming at V came to 6 bases and at J to 3 bases, leaving 21 bases not matched to a gene. CDR1 and CDR2 (germline): MNHGY, SVAAGI. This CDR3 reads CASSPLSTRGLKVYYGYTF. CDR3 sequence (DNA): TGTGCCAGCAGCCCTTTATCCACCAGGGGGCTGAAGGTTTACTATGGCTACACCTTC.

For this clonotype: A much larger clone lies one base from this, so it may be a read error. This chain joins TRBV12-3 or TRBV12-4 and TRBJ2-7; possibly TRBD1 for D (6 bases). The V end was cut by 3 bases, the J end by 3 bases, with 12 bases between. The CDR3 totals 14 residues. CDR3 residues: CASSFTGLYYEQYF. The DNA of the CDR3 is TGTGCCAGCAGTTTCACAGGGTTGTACTACGAGCAGTACTTC.